This is a list of T cell receptor beta chains from one sample in a study of T cell responses to AZD1222 COVID-19 vaccine. Some clones are missing from TCRdb's copy, which holds only in-frame ones; the method was immunoSEQ multiplex PCR. The sample includes approximately 150,000 clones, approximately 86% of them seen just once. The input for sequencing was peripheral blood, taken 28 days after the second dose of the MenACWY control vaccine. All receptors come from an adult who received the MenACWY meningococcal vaccine as a control. Each CDR3 is given with its conserved first and last residue. A D gene is named only where the DNA matches it firmly. Clone size is stated in some rows and not others, as once, few, many or a class when expanded.

>TRBJ2-5|-|TRBV11-3|-
TGTGCCAGCAGCTTAACGTGGGTCCTCCAAGAGACCCAGTACTTC
CASSLTWVLQETQYF
>TRBJ2-1|-|TRBV6-2/TRBV6-3|few
TGTGCCAGCAGTTACACCGATGAGCAGTTCTTC
CASSYTDEQFF
>TRBJ2-4|-|TRBV12-5|-
TGTGCTAGTGGTTTGGGGGGGGCCCCCGGAAACATTCAGTACTTC
CASGLGGAPGNIQYF
>TRBJ1-3|-|TRBV5-1|-
TGCGCCAGCAGCAGCGGCGGACCTGGAAACACCATATATTTT
CASSSGGPGNTIYF
>TRBJ1-5|-|TRBV2|-
TGTGCCAGCACAGTTAGCAATCAGCCCCAGCATTTT
CASTVSNQPQHF
>TRBJ1-1|-|TRBV6-5|-
TGTGCCAGCAGTTACTCTCTCCAGTACACTGAAGCTTTCTTT
CASSYSLQYTEAFF
>TRBJ1-5|-|TRBV5-8|-
TGTGCCAGCAGCTTGGTATCAGGGTCGTCGGGGCAGCCCCAGCATTTT
CASSLVSGSSGQPQHF
>TRBJ1-4|TRBD1|TRBV4-1|-
TGCGCCAGCAGCCAATTGGGGACAGGGGATGAAAAACTGTTTTTT
CASSQLGTGDEKLFF
>TRBJ2-1|-|TRBV5-1|-
TGCGCCAGCAGCTTGCGAAGCGGTAGGGATGAGCAGTTCTTC
CASSLRSGRDEQFF
>TRBJ1-2|-|TRBV10-3|-
TGTGCCATCAGTGAGAGGGACCGCGTCTATGGCTACACCTTC
CAISERDRVYGYTF
>TRBJ1-1|-|TRBV6-5|-
TGTGCCAGCAGTTATGGCGGAATGAACACTGAAGCTTTCTTT
CASSYGGMNTEAFF
>TRBJ1-6|-|TRBV11-3|-
TGTGCCAGCAGCTTAGGGACGGGAAATTCACCCCTCCACTTT
CASSLGTGNSPLHF
>TRBJ1-2|-|TRBV5-1|-
TGCGCCAGCAGCTTGGCCGGTACGGCGGAGAGTGGCTACACCTTC
CASSLAGTAESGYTF
>TRBJ1-1|TRBD1|TRBV5-5|-
TGTGCCAGCAGCCCATCCGCGACAGGGGAAACTGAAGCTTTCTTT
CASSPSATGETEAFF
>TRBJ2-7|-|TRBV2|once
TGTGCCAGCAGGTATTCGGGCTCCTACGAGCAGTACTTC
CASRYSGSYEQYF
>TRBJ1-4|-|TRBV6-6|-
TGTGCCAGCATGGGTAGGGAGGCGAGTAATGAAAAACTGTTTTTT
CASMGREASNEKLFF
>TRBJ2-3|-|TRBV18|-
TGTGCCAGTACCTTTGGGCGAGATACGCAGTATTTT
CASTFGRDTQYF
>TRBJ1-2|TRBD1|TRBV27|-
TGTGCCAGCAGAGTAGGGGGCCACTATGGCTACACCTTC
CASRVGGHYGYTF
>TRBJ2-7|-|TRBV5-6|-
TGTGCCAGCAGCTCCCTCTCCTACGAGCAGTACTTC
CASSSLSYEQYF
>TRBJ1-4|TRBD1|TRBV3-1/TRBV3-2|-
TGTGCCAGCAGCAAAAGGACAGGAGGGTTCACTAATGAAAAACTGTTTTTT
CASSKRTGGFTNEKLFF
>TRBJ1-1|-|TRBV5-4|-
TGTGCCAGCAGCTTTGTCGGGACTGAAGCTTTCTTT
CASSFVGTEAFF
>TRBJ2-2|-|TRBV7-7|-
TGTGCTAGCAGCCCCGTGGTGGTTACTGCCGGGGAGCTGTTTTTT
CASSPVVVTAGELFF